The subject of this entry is one TCR beta chain. Its antigen is as yet unknown. This CDR3 is also generated by other DNA sequences in the sample. This entry is derived from a study of shared clonotypes between healthy human individuals. Broader study findings: Clonotypes shared by all four donors outscored non-shared clonotypes in generation probability. Rarefaction demonstrated incomplete sorted-subset sequencing despite large depth.

CD4+ cells yielded CD45RA+ naive and CD45RA-negative memory subsets. The table came from immunoSEQ multiplex PCR; TCRdb's copy has only in-frame clones and leaves some out. This table holds approximately 1,000,000 clones, around 78% found once. Germline loops: CDR1 SGHRS, CDR2 YFSETQ. The CDR3 has 15 residues. V was cut by 0 bases and J by 3 bases, with 12 bases left in between. This TCR came from a man between 18 and 35 years old in good health. Some clones in this sample may be carry-over from other donors' samples. The sequenced sample consisted of memory CD4+ T cells from PBMCs. Subset specified: CD45RA-negative fraction. This chain uses TRBV5-1 with TRBJ1-1; D remains unclear. The CDR3 here is CASSLVAGGYTEAFF. Here the CDR3 DNA reads TGCGCCAGCAGCTTGGTAGCCGGCGGGTACACTGAAGCTTTCTTT.